This T cell receptor (beta chain) is drawn from a study of radiotherapy plus CTLA-4 blockade in lung cancer (dated by TCRdb to between 2017 and 2018). Notes on the research overall: Objective responses were observed in about 17% of enrolled patients, and disease control was achieved in roughly 30%.

In regard to this clone: No antigen is known for it. No qualities accompany the bases; no much larger clone lies one base away.

The library was made by the immunoSEQ multiplex PCR assay. In TCRdb, the immuneACCESS table is reduced to in-frame sequences with V and J assigned. These tables do not hold every clone; where another copy was compared, an unresolved V gene accounts for under half, and the others remain unexplained. The table for this sample lists tens of thousands of clones; more than 60% of them were counted only once. 20% to 25% of the sample belongs to the ten largest clones. Study-wide findings and limitations: The strongest predictors of response, as reported, were early dynamic changes in blood T cell clones along with a rise in serum interferon-beta after radiation. After treatment with radiotherapy and ipilimumab, TCR clones that came from tumors expanded in the peripheral blood.

The study evaluated CTLA-4 blockade (ipilimumab) given together with focal radiation therapy in patients who had chemo-refractory metastatic non-small-cell lung cancer. Cut back by 7 bases and 0 bases, the V and J ends lie 21 bases apart. The germline V gene encodes CDR1 MDHEN and CDR2 SYDVKM. The CDR3 has 18 amino acids, counting the end cysteine and phenylalanine. Only the CDR3 DNA stays, 54 bases, in frame from base 1. The rearrangement combines TRBV28 with TRBJ1-4; the D gene cannot be named for sure. Material: peripheral blood, obtained from a patient treated with radiotherapy plus ipilimumab. The clonotype was recovered from a human donor with non-small cell lung cancer whose response to radiotherapy plus ipilimumab could not be evaluated. Some clones in this sample may be carry-over from other donors' samples. The CDR3 is CASTFPSRGVATNEKLFF. The nucleotides read TGTGCCAGCACCTTTCCGTCTCGGGGAGTCGCAACTAATGAAAAACTGTTTTTT.